These 17 T cell receptor beta chains were all obtained from the same sample, sequenced in a study of T cell changes during pregnancy in multiple sclerosis. Profiled with immunoSEQ multiplex PCR; TCRdb holds only in-frame clones, not every one. The sample includes approximately 80,000 clones, 93% of them seen just once. The sequences come from peripheral blood, collected in the second trimester of pregnancy. The source of these receptors is a female donor in good health, enrolled as a control in a pregnancy study.

The chain is built from TRBV2 and TRBJ1-1, with D perhaps TRBD1 (5 bases). The CDR3 spans 14 residues. V was trimmed by 7 bases and J by 3 bases, leaving 15 bases between them. Germline V gene sequence: CDR1 SNHLY, CDR2 FYNNEI. Here the CDR3 reads CASIQEGYDTEAFF. In DNA form, the CDR3 reads TGTGCCAGCATTCAGGAGGGGTACGACACTGAAGCTTTCTTT.

The V gene is TRBV7-9, the J gene TRBJ2-1; no clear D. The CDR3 runs to 12 residues. V was clipped by 2 bases and J by 6 bases, with 5 bases between them. The V gene's germline CDR1 is SEHNR and CDR2 FQNEAQ (reference sequence). DNA for the CDR3: TGTGCCAGCAGCTTAATCGGCAATGAGCAGTTCTTC. It translates to CASSLIGNEQFF.

V gene TRBV6-5 combines with J gene TRBJ2-7, with a weak D call TRBD1 (6 bases). V lost 3 bases and J lost 4, with 10 bases in between. The CDR3 extends over 13 amino acids. Looked up from germline, CDR1 is MNHEY and CDR2 is SVGAGI. The CDR3 spells CASSYRGIYEQYF. As DNA, the CDR3 is TGTGCCAGCAGTTATAGGGGGATTTACGAGCAGTACTTC.

This clone has a handful of counts. The J gene is TRBJ1-2, the V gene TRBV23-1, with TRBD1 matching over 11 bases. Being an ORF, TRBV23-1 has a function that is uncertain. Trimming at V came to 2 bases and at J to 5 bases, leaving 4 bases not matched to a gene. The CDR3 loop spans 15 amino acids. For the CDR3, the DNA is TGCGCCAGCAGTCAAGAAGGGACAGGGGGTTATGGCTACACCTTC. Protein sequence: CASSQEGTGGYGYTF.

With respect to this clone: This CDR3 is also generated by other DNA sequences in the sample. The chain recombines TRBV6-5 with TRBJ1-1; 8 bases are shared with TRBD1. The CDR3 consists of 15 residues. Germline V gene lookup returns CDR1 MNHEY and CDR2 SVGAGI. The trim removed 0 bases at V and 2 bases at J, leaving 2 bases unmatched. The CDR3 protein is CASSYSQGANTEAFF. CDR3 sequence (DNA): TGTGCCAGCAGTTACTCCCAGGGGGCAAACACTGAAGCTTTCTTT.

V usage is TRBV29-1 and J usage is TRBJ2-1, with 10 bases aligning to TRBD2. With 6 bases clipped from V and 0 bases from J, the junction kept 11 bases outside the gene matches. Germline V CDR1 and CDR2: SQVTM, ANQGSEA. The CDR3 spans 17 residues. The CDR3 spells CSVTGASGGYSYNEQFF. In DNA form, the CDR3 reads TGCAGCGTGACGGGGGCTAGCGGGGGTTACTCCTACAATGAGCAGTTCTTC.

In the case of this clone: At one boundary the junction diverges from the germline segment, which might be a read error. The chain has TRBV2 and TRBJ2-4; TRBD2 might be the D (6 bases). This CDR3 contains 17 residues. From germline, CDR1 is SNHLY and CDR2 FYNNEI. The chain's CDR3 is CASSQDTGPLAKNIRYF. In nucleotides, the CDR3 is TGTGCCAGCAGCCAAGATACAGGACCACTAGCCAAAAACATTCGGTACTTC.

The CDR3 loop is CASSEAGTGRNEKLFF. The CDR3 DNA sequence: TGTGCCAGCAGTGAAGCGGGGACAGGGAGAAATGAAAAACTGTTTTTT. This chain links TRBV2 with TRBJ1-4; 9 bases line up with TRBD1. The V gene's germline CDR1 is SNHLY and CDR2 FYNNEI. The CDR3 extends over 16 amino acids. With V trimmed by 0 bases and J by 5 bases, 4 bases remained unmatched.

This chain uses TRBV5-1 with TRBJ2-3; D may be TRBD1 (5 bases). Germline V gene data show CDR1 as SGHRS and CDR2 as YFSETQ. The CDR3 extends over 14 amino acids. With 2 bases removed from V and 4 bases from J, the gap between germline ends came to 11 bases. The CDR3 DNA follows: TGCGCCAGCAGCTTCAGGGTAAGCGCAGATACGCAGTATTTT. As protein: CASSFRVSADTQYF.

The rearrangement uses TRBV2 and TRBJ2-5; D call uncertain. The V gene's germline CDR1 is SNHLY and CDR2 FYNNEI. This CDR3 has 13 residues. V shed 6 bases and J shed 4 bases, with 12 bases lying between them. The CDR3 is CASSPVDRETQYF. CDR3 coding DNA: TGTGCCAGCAGCCCGGTAGATCGAGAGACCCAGTACTTC.

V gene TRBV21-1 combines with J gene TRBJ1-5; TRBD1 reflects the table's D call only, with no check against the DNA. TRBV21-1 is reported as a pseudogene. The CDR3 covers 20 residues. Here the CDR3 reads CASSTKMGTGGGRGNQPQHF. CDR3 nucleotide sequence: TGTGCCAGCAGCACCAAAATGGGCACAGGGGGGGGAAGGGGCAATCAGCCCCAGCATTTT.

A remark on this clone: A junction boundary mismatches the germline segment, possibly from a read error. This chain links TRBV7-9 with TRBJ2-1, with 7 positions matching TRBD2. The CDR3 length is 16 residues. CDR1 and CDR2 from the germline V gene are SEHNR and FQNEAQ (reference sequence). The chain's CDR3 is CASSLAGGAASNEQFF. CDR3 nucleotides: TGTGCCAGTAGCTTAGCGGGCGGGGCGGCCTCCAATGAGCAGTTCTTC.

The chain couples TRBV4-1 to TRBJ1-5, with a tentative D call TRBD1 (5 bases). Germline lookup yields CDR1 MGHRA and CDR2 YSYEKL. Trimming shortened V by 1 base and J by 6 bases, and 16 bases separated the two germline ends. The CDR3 contains 16 residues. CDR3 in DNA: TGCGCCAGCAGCCAAGTATTCCAGGGAAAGGGTCAGCCCCAGCATTTT. Translation gives CASSQVFQGKGQPQHF.

The chain joins TRBV5-4 to TRBJ2-3, with 9 nucleotides matching TRBD2. CDR3 length: 14 residues. Germline CDR1 SGHNT, CDR2 YYREEE (reference sequence). V lost 4 bases to trimming and J lost 2 bases; unmatched junction nucleotides: 2. CDR3 bases: TGTGCCAGCAGCCGCGGGGGGGCCACAGATACGCAGTATTTT. Its translation: CASSRGGATDTQYF.

The chain employs TRBV5-1 and TRBJ2-7; 7 bases align to TRBD2. There are 13 residues in the CDR3. The germline V gene has CDR1 SGHRS and CDR2 YFSETQ. V was pared by 3 bases and J by 4 bases, with 4 bases of the junction left unmatched. The CDR3 spells CASSSAAGYEQYF. In nucleotides, the CDR3 is TGCGCCAGCAGCTCAGCAGCGGGGTACGAGCAGTACTTC.

The chain combines TRBV11-3 with TRBJ2-7; D possibly corresponds to TRBD1 (5 bases). V lost 4 bases and J lost 4, with 8 bases in between. This CDR3 is built from 12 residues. From germline, CDR1 is SGHNT and CDR2 YENEEA. CDR3 DNA: TGTGCCAGCAGCTCCGACAGATACGAGCAGTACTTC. Protein product: CASSSDRYEQYF.

The V gene is TRBV29-1, the J gene TRBJ2-7; tentatively, D is TRBD1 (6 bases). Germline loops: CDR1 SQVTM, CDR2 ANQGSEA. CDR3 length equals 12 residues. Trimming cost V 6 bases and J 3 bases, with 12 bases left between them. The CDR3 protein is CSVRGRGYEQYF. In DNA form, the CDR3 reads TGCAGCGTCCGGGGCAGGGGCTACGAGCAGTACTTC.